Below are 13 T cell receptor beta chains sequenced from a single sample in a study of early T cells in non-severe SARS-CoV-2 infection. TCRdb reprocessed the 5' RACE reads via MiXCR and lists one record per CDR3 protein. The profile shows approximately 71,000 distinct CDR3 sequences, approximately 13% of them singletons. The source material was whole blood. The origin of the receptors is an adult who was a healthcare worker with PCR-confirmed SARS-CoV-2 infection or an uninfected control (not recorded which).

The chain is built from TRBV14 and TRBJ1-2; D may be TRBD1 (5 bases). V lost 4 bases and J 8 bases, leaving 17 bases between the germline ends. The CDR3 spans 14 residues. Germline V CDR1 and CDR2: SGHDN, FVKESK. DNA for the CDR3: TGTGCCAGCAGCCTGACCGGGACTAGGACCGGCTACACCTTC. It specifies CASSLTGTRTGYTF.

The CDR3 loop reads CSASPTSGGDTQYF. Written as DNA, the CDR3 is TGCAGTGCTAGTCCGACTAGCGGGGGGGATACGCAGTATTTT. The chain employs TRBV20-1 and TRBJ2-3, with 13 bases identical to TRBD2. Germline assignment: CDR1 DFQATT and CDR2 SNEGSKA (reference sequence). Trimming removed 3 bases from V and 6 bases from J; junction bases left unmatched: 3. This CDR3 comprises 14 residues.

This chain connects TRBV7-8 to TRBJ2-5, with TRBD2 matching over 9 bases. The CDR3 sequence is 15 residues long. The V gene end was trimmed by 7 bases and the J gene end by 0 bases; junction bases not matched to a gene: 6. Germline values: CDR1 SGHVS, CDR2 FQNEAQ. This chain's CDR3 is CASTRRLADQETQYF. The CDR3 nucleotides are TGTGCCAGCACCCGACGACTAGCGGACCAAGAGACCCAGTACTTC.

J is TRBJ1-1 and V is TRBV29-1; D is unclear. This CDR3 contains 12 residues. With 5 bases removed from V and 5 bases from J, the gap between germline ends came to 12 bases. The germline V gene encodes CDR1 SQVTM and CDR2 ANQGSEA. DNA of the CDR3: TGCAGCGTTAATACCCAGAATACTGAAGCTTTCTTT. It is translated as CSVNTQNTEAFF.

The CDR3 DNA follows: TGTGCCAGCAGTTTGCTAGCGGGGGGGAATGAGCAGTTCTTC. It yields the protein CASSLLAGGNEQFF. The chain joins TRBV12-3 or TRBV12-4 to TRBJ2-1; 12 bases map to TRBD2. J was trimmed by 7 bases and V by 3 bases; bases with no gene match: 1. The CDR3 is made up of 14 amino acids.

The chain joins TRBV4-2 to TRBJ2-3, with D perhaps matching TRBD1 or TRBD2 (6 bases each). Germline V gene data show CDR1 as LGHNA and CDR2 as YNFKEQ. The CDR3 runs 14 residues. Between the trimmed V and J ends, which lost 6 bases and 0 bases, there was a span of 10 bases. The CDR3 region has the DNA TGTGCCAGCAGAGGGGGGACTAGCACAGATACGCAGTATTTT. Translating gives CASRGGTSTDTQYF.

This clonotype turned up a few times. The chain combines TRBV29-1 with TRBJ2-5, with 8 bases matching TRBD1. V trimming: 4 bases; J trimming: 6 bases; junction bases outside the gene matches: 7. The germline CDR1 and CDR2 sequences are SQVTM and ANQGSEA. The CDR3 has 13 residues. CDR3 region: CSVVSDREKTQYF. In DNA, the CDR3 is TGCAGCGTTGTGTCGGACAGGGAAAAGACCCAGTACTTC.

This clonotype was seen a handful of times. In DNA form, the CDR3 reads TGCAGCGTCGGAGAGGGTCCCGACGAGCAGTACTTC. It yields the protein CSVGEGPDEQYF. This sequence joins TRBV29-1 and TRBJ2-7; TRBD2 might be the D (5 bases). V was cut by 6 bases and J by 5 bases, with 14 bases left in between. This CDR3 is 12 amino acids long. The germline CDR1 and CDR2 sequences are SQVTM and ANQGSEA.

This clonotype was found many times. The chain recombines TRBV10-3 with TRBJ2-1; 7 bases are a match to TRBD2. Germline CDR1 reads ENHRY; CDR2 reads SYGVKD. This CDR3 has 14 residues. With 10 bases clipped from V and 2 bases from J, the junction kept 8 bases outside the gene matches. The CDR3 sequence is CATLEAGAYNEQFF. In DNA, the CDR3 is TGTGCCACTCTCGAGGCGGGGGCCTACAATGAGCAGTTCTTC.

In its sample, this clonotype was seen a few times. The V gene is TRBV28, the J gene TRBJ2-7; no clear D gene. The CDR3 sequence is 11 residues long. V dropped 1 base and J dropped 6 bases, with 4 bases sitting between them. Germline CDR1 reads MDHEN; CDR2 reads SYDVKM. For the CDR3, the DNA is TGTGCCAGCAGTTTATTGGCCGAGCAGTACTTC. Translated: CASSLLAEQYF.

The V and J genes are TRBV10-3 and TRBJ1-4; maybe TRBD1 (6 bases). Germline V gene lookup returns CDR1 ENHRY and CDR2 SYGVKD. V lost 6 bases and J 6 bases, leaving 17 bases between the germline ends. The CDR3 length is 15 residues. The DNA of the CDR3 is TGTGCCATCAGCCGAACGGACAGTCTCGATGAAAAACTGTTTTTT. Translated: CAISRTDSLDEKLFF.

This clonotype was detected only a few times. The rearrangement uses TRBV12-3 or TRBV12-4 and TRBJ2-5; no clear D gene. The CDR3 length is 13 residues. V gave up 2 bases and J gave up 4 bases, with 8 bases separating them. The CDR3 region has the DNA TGTGCCAGCAGTTTAACAAACGCAGAGACCCAGTACTTC. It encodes CASSLTNAETQYF.

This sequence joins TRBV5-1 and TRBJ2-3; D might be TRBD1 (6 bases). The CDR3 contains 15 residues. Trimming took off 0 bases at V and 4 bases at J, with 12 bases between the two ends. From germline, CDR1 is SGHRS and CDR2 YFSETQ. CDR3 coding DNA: TGCGCCAGCAGCTTGGACAGGGTGGGGCCAGATACGCAGTATTTT. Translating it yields CASSLDRVGPDTQYF.